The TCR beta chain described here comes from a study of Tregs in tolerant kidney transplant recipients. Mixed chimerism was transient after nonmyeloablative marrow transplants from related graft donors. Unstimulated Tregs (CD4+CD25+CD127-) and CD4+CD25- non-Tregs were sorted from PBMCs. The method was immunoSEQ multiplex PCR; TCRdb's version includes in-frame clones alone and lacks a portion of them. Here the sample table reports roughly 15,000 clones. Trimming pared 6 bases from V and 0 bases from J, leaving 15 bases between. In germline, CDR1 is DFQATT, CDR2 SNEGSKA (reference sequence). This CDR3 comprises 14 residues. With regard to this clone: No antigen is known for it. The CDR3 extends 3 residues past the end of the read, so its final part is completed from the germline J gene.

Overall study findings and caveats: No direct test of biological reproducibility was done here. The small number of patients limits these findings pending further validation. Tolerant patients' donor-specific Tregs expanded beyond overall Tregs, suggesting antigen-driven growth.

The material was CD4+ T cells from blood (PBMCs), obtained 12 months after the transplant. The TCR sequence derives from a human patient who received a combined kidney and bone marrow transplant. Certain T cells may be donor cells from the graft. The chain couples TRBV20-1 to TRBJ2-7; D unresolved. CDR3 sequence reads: CSARPVASSYEQYF. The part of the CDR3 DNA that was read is TGCAGTGCCAGACCGGTAGCAAGCTCCTACGAG.